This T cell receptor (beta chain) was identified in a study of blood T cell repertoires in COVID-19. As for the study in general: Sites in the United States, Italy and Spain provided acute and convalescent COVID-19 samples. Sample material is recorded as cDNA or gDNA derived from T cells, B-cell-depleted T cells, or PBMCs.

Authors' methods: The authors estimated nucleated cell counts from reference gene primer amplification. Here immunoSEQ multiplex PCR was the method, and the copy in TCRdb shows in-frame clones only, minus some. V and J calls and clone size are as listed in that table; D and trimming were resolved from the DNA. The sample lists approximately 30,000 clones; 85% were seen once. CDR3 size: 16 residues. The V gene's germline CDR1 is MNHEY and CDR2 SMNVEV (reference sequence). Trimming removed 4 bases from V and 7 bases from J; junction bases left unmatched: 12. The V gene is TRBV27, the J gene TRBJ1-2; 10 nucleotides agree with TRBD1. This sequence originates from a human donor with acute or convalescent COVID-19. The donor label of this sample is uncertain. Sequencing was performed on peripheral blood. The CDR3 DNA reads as TGTGCCAGCAGTTCCCGCGGGCTCAGGGACAGGGGTGGCTACACCTTC. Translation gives CASSSRGLRDRGGYTF.